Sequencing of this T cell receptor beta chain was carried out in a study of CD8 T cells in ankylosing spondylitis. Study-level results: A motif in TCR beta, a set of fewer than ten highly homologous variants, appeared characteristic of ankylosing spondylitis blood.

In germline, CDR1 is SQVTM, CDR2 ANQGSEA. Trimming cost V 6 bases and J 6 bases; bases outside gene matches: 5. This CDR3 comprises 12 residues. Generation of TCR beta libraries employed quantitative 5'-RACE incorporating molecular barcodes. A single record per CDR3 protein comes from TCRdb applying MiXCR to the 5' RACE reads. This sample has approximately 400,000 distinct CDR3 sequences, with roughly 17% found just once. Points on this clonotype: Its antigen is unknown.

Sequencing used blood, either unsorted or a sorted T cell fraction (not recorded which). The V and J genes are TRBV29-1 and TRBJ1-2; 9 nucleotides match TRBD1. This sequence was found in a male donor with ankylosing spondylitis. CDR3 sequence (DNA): TGCAGCGTCGAGGACAGGGGAAATGGCTACACCTTC. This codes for CSVEDRGNGYTF.